This TCR beta chain is from a study of radiotherapy plus CTLA-4 blockade in lung cancer. Background on the study: Across the patients, objective responses occurred in approximately 20%, and disease control in around 31%.

Libraries were prepared by immunoSEQ multiplex PCR; TCRdb keeps only in-frame clonotypes and omits some of them. The sample consists of some 100,000 clones, about four fifths of them appearing once. Study-wide findings and caveats: Clones derived from tumor TCRs expanded in blood after radiotherapy plus ipilimumab. In blood, early T cell clone dynamics reportedly predicted response best, together with interferon-beta.

For this clone: Its antigen remains unknown.

This receptor was taken from a human donor with non-small cell lung cancer that progressed on radiotherapy plus ipilimumab. The sequencing used peripheral blood, collected from a patient treated with radiotherapy plus ipilimumab.

This CDR3 is CASSPRAADTGELFF. CDR3 in DNA: TGTGCCAGCTCACCCCGGGCTGCGGACACCGGGGAGCTGTTTTTT. This chain connects TRBV18 to TRBJ2-2; D remains ambiguous. CDR1 is KGHSH, CDR2 LQKENI, per germline. The CDR3 sequence is 15 residues long. V was cut by 3 bases and J by 3 bases, with 11 bases left in between.